Following are 20 T cell receptor beta chains from one sample sequenced in a study of blood T cell repertoires in COVID-19. TCRdb's copy holds only in-frame clones and misses some; the assay was immunoSEQ multiplex PCR. The sample lists about 120,000 clones; roughly four fifths were seen once. Sequencing input: peripheral blood. The source of these receptors is a man in his 70s with active or convalescent COVID-19.

This chain links TRBV14 with TRBJ2-7, with 10 nucleotides matching TRBD2. CDR3 size: 16 residues. In germline, CDR1 is SGHDN, CDR2 FVKESK. The V and J ends lost 1 base and 6 bases, in that order; junction bases with no gene match: 9. CDR3 region: CASSQGWLAGVLEQYF. The CDR3, as DNA: TGTGCCAGCAGCCAAGGATGGCTAGCGGGAGTTCTCGAGCAGTACTTC.

This chain uses TRBV18 with TRBJ1-1; TRBD1 matches 12 bases. Germline V lookup: CDR1 KGHSH, CDR2 LQKENI. This CDR3 has 16 residues. Germline trimming cut 3 bases from V and 1 base from J; bases unmatched to any gene: 3. CDR3 sequence: CASSPSGQGANTEAFF. The CDR3, as DNA: TGTGCCAGCTCACCGTCGGGACAGGGGGCGAACACTGAAGCTTTCTTT.

This chain joins TRBV30 and TRBJ2-1; 8 bases fit TRBD1. With V trimmed by 0 bases and J by 3 bases, 4 bases remained unmatched. CDR1 is GTSNPN and CDR2 is SVGIG in the germline V gene (reference sequence). The CDR3 has 15 residues. The DNA for the CDR3 is TGTGCCTGGAGTGTATGGGACAGGTTCTACAATGAGCAGTTCTTC. It yields the protein CAWSVWDRFYNEQFF.

V is TRBV27 and J is TRBJ1-5; possibly TRBD1 for D (6 bases). Trimming took off 4 bases at V and 2 bases at J, with 15 bases between the two ends. This CDR3 has 16 residues. Germline-derived CDR1 and CDR2 are MNHEY and SMNVEV (reference sequence). The CDR3 protein is CASSSTQGIRNQPQHF. CDR3 DNA sequence: TGTGCCAGCAGTTCCACGCAGGGGATTCGCAATCAGCCCCAGCATTTT.

The V and J genes are TRBV24-1 and TRBJ2-3, with 9 bases that match TRBD2. J lost 0 bases, V lost 9 bases, and 6 bases had no gene match. The CDR3 is 15 amino acids. CDR1 KGHDR and CDR2 SFDVKD come from the germline V gene. CDR3 in amino acids: CATRGRETSTDTQYF. CDR3 coding DNA: TGTGCCACCCGCGGGAGGGAAACTAGCACAGATACGCAGTATTTT.

This chain joins TRBV12-5 and TRBJ1-5, with D perhaps matching TRBD1 (5 bases). CDR1 LGHNT and CDR2 FRNRAP come from the germline V gene. With 7 bases removed from V and 11 bases from J, the gap between germline ends came to 15 bases. This CDR3 has 12 amino acids. The CDR3 DNA is TGTGCTAGTGCTTCGGAGGGGCTGTCCCAGCATTTT. Translating it yields CASASEGLSQHF.

The chain combines TRBV24-1 with TRBJ2-1; 12 bases line up with TRBD2. This CDR3 comprises 18 residues. Germline V lookup: CDR1 KGHDR, CDR2 SFDVKD. J gave up 6 bases and V 3 bases, and 11 bases lay outside the gene matches. As DNA, the CDR3 is TGTGCCACCAGTGATCCTGGACTAGCGGGAAGTTTCGGCAATGAGCAGTTCTTC. It translates to CATSDPGLAGSFGNEQFF.

This chain joins TRBV5-4 and TRBJ2-2; 8 bases align to TRBD2. Per germline, CDR1 SGHNT and CDR2 YYREEE (reference sequence). CDR3 size: 15 residues. Trimming at V came to 6 bases and at J to 1 base, leaving 5 bases not matched to a gene. For the CDR3, the DNA is TGTGCCAGCACCCCGGGAGGGCAGAACACCGGGGAGCTGTTTTTT. Protein sequence: CASTPGGQNTGELFF.

The chain is built from TRBV11-2 and TRBJ2-7; the D gene is possibly TRBD1 (5 bases). Germline assignment: CDR1 SGHAT and CDR2 FQNNGV. With 6 bases removed from V and 5 bases from J, the gap between germline ends came to 14 bases. CDR3 length equals 13 residues. The CDR3 here is CASSLTVLDEQYF. The CDR3, as DNA: TGTGCCAGCAGTTTGACAGTCCTCGACGAGCAGTACTTC.

The chain carries TRBV6-4 and TRBJ1-5; 8 nucleotides agree with TRBD1. CDR1 is MRHNA, CDR2 SNTAGT, per germline. The CDR3 consists of 18 residues. The V and J ends lost 3 bases and 0 bases, in that order; junction bases with no gene match: 10. DNA of the CDR3: TGTGCCAGCAGTGAGGGACAGGACCCTGACTATAGCAATCAGCCCCAGCATTTT. Protein sequence: CASSEGQDPDYSNQPQHF.

The CDR3 protein is CASSLVGAGTSGTKQFF. DNA for the CDR3: TGTGCCAGCAGCTTAGTGGGTGCCGGGACTAGCGGGACAAAGCAGTTCTTC. V usage is TRBV7-2 and J usage is TRBJ2-1; TRBD2 aligns across 13 bases. CDR1 is SGHTA and CDR2 is FQGNSA in the germline V gene. Germline trimming cut 1 base from V and 11 bases from J; bases unmatched to any gene: 11. This CDR3 is built from 17 residues.

The V gene is TRBV6-2 or TRBV6-3, the J gene TRBJ2-1, with TRBD2 matching over 9 bases. This CDR3 is built from 16 residues. J was trimmed by 8 bases and V by 5 bases; bases with no gene match: 13. The germline V gene encodes CDR1 MNHEY and CDR2 SVGEGT. The CDR3, as DNA: TGTGCCAGCAGTACCCTCCTAGCGGGGTTTGGGGATGAGCAGTTCTTC. Translated, it gives CASSTLLAGFGDEQFF.

J is TRBJ2-2 and V is TRBV4-2; perhaps TRBD2 as D (6 bases). The V end lost 4 bases, the J end lost 6 bases, and 9 bases lay between the germline ends. Per germline, CDR1 LGHNA and CDR2 YNFKEQ. The CDR3 runs 13 residues. CDR3 loop: CASSRTGAGELFF. In DNA form, the CDR3 reads TGTGCCAGCAGCCGAACGGGGGCCGGGGAGCTGTTTTTT.

V usage is TRBV5-1 and J usage is TRBJ1-4, with D possibly matching TRBD1 (6 bases). The ends were cut back, 1 base at V and 7 bases at J, with 11 bases in the middle. The CDR3 covers 14 residues. Germline values: CDR1 SGHRS, CDR2 YFSETQ. CDR3 region: CASSLQGGVEKLFF. CDR3 DNA sequence: TGCGCCAGCAGCTTGCAAGGGGGGGTTGAAAAACTGTTTTTT.

This chain links TRBV18 with TRBJ2-7, with TRBD1 matching 9 bases. This CDR3 contains 14 residues. Germline values: CDR1 KGHSH, CDR2 LQKENI. The trim removed 5 bases at V and 1 base at J, leaving 3 bases unmatched. Here the CDR3 DNA reads TGTGCCAGCTCAAACAGGGGGCCGTCCTACGAGCAGTACTTC. It codes for CASSNRGPSYEQYF.

The chain carries TRBV2 and TRBJ1-6, with D hard to call. Germline V CDR1 and CDR2: SNHLY, FYNNEI. The CDR3 sequence is 12 residues long. Trimming left V 4 bases short and J 10 bases short, with 8 bases between. The CDR3 protein is CASSGLESPLHF. The CDR3 DNA is TGTGCCAGCAGTGGACTGGAATCACCCCTCCACTTT. The whole variable domain, filled in from reference TRBV2 and TRBJ1-6, reads EPEVTQTPSHQVTQMGQEVILRCVPISNHLYFYWYRQILGQKVEFLVSFYNNEISEKSEIFDDQFSVERPDGSNFTLKIRSTKLEDSAMYFCASSGLESPLHFGNGTRLTVT.

This chain connects TRBV7-6 to TRBJ2-1, with 7 bases lining up with TRBD1. The junction had 13 bases not matched to a gene; V was cut back by 5 bases and J by 9 bases. This CDR3 comprises 15 residues. CDR1 is SGHVS, CDR2 FNYEAQ, per germline. The CDR3 sequence: CASSRGQSPGTEQFF. CDR3 DNA: TGTGCCAGCAGCCGGGGACAGTCGCCCGGGACTGAGCAGTTCTTC. Full variable domain (remainder filled in from reference TRBV7-6 and TRBJ2-1): GAGVSQSPRYKVTKRGQDVALRCDPISGHVSLYWYRQALGQGPEFLTYFNYEAQQDKSGLPNDRFSAERPEGSISTLTIQRTEQRDSAMYRCASSRGQSPGTEQFFGPGTRLTVL.

The chain combines TRBV12-5 with TRBJ1-6, with D possibly matching TRBD1 (5 bases). The length of the CDR3 is 14 residues. In germline, CDR1 is LGHNT, CDR2 FRNRAP. The V gene lost 3 bases and the J gene lost 9 bases, with 12 bases spanning the gap. In nucleotides, the CDR3 is TGTGCTAGTGGTTTAGGGGCAGGGTTTTCACCCCTCCACTTT. This translates into CASGLGAGFSPLHF.

This chain joins TRBV6-5 and TRBJ2-5; tentative D call: TRBD2 (7 bases). Between the trimmed V and J ends, which lost 5 bases and 1 base, there was a span of 8 bases. In germline, CDR1 is MNHEY, CDR2 SVGAGI. The CDR3 is made up of 13 amino acids. CDR3 residues: CASSRGAQETQYF. CDR3 nucleotides: TGTGCCAGCAGTCGGGGGGCCCAAGAGACCCAGTACTTC.

CDR3 amino acids: CASIASGTSVTYEQYF. DNA of the CDR3: TGTGCCAGCATTGCCTCCGGGACTAGCGTTACCTACGAGCAGTACTTC. The V and J genes are TRBV28 and TRBJ2-7; 10 bases are shared with TRBD2. From germline, CDR1 is MDHEN and CDR2 SYDVKM. Trimming cost V 7 bases and J 2 bases; bases outside gene matches: 11. CDR3 size: 16 residues.